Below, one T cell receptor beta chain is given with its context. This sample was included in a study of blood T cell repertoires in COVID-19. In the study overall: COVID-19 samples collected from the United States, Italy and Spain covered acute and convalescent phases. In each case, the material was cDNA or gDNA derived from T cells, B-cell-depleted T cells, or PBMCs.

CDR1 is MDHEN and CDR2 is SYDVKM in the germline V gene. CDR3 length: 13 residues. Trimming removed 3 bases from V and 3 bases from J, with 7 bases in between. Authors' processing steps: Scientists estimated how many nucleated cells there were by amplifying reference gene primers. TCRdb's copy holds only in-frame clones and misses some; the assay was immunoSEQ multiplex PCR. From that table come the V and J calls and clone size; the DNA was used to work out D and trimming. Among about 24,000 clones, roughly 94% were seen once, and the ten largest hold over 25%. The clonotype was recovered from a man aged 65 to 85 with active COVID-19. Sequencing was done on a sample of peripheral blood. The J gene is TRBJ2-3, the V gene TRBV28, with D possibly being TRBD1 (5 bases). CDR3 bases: TGTGCCAGCAGTTTCCAGGGAACAGATACGCAGTATTTT. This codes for CASSFQGTDTQYF.